A selection of T cell receptor beta chains follows, all from one sample in a study of memory CD4+ T cells and cytomegalovirus serostatus. TCRdb's table, derived via immunoSEQ multiplex PCR, lists solely in-frame clones and lacks some. The repertoire consists of about 38,000 clones, with roughly 85% occurring once and the leading ten covering approximately 5.7%. Sequenced material: memory CD4+ T cells from blood. These receptors were obtained from an adult in good health and CMV-seropositive. Both conserved end residues are trimmed from each CDR3. Fields, in order: V gene, clone size, J gene, CDR3 protein. Where a row states a size, it is once, few, many or the class of an expanded clone; other rows omit it.

V: TRBV5-4; size: few; J: TRBJ2-7; CDR3: ASSVQGLGEQY
V: TRBV11-2; size: NA; J: TRBJ1-2; CDR3: ASSLDFGQGAYGYT
V: TRBV28; size: few; J: TRBJ1-3; CDR3: ASSPLTGFGNTIY
V: TRBV28; size: NA; J: TRBJ2-5; CDR3: ASSFRTGGFQETQY
V: TRBV5-4; size: NA; J: TRBJ1-6; CDR3: ASSLVNGGPNSPLH
V: TRBV28; size: few; J: TRBJ2-2; CDR3: ASSGTGTSTGELF
V: TRBV11-2; size: NA; J: TRBJ1-5; CDR3: ASSLVLGQPQH
V: TRBV19; size: NA; J: TRBJ1-2; CDR3: ASSVGTDLNYGYT
V: TRBV11-2; size: NA; J: TRBJ2-1; CDR3: ASSLEYNEQF
V: TRBV10-2; size: NA; J: TRBJ2-2; CDR3: ASTGTGTGELF
V: TRBV19; size: NA; J: TRBJ1-2; CDR3: ASSPPGTYGYT
V: TRBV6-5; size: NA; J: TRBJ1-1; CDR3: ASSYVGGEGTEAF
V: TRBV18; size: once; J: TRBJ1-1; CDR3: ASSPGQFEAF
V: TRBV9; size: once; J: TRBJ1-1; CDR3: ASSEGPSPGAGGYTEAF
V: TRBV4-1; size: few; J: TRBJ1-2; CDR3: ASSQQGLYPYT
V: TRBV28; size: once; J: TRBJ1-1; CDR3: ASSSYKNTEAF
V: TRBV11-1; size: NA; J: TRBJ2-5; CDR3: ASSLGTSGVETQY
V: TRBV2; size: NA; J: TRBJ1-2; CDR3: ASSNRDYGYT
V: TRBV4-3; size: medium-sized; J: TRBJ1-1; CDR3: ASSRETGVGTEAF
V: TRBV27; size: NA; J: TRBJ1-1; CDR3: ASSPGTGGAFGLNTEAF
V: TRBV28; size: NA; J: TRBJ2-7; CDR3: ASSPDAGHEQY
V: TRBV7-9; size: NA; J: TRBJ2-7; CDR3: ASSLGSSEYEQY
V: TRBV10-3; size: NA; J: TRBJ2-5; CDR3: AIRSSGVEETQY
V: TRBV6-6; size: once; J: TRBJ2-7; CDR3: ASSYRADYEQY
V: TRBV28; size: medium-sized; J: TRBJ1-5; CDR3: ASSSHQGRGNQPQH
V: TRBV6-1; size: NA; J: TRBJ2-7; CDR3: ASSEAGTDPYRQY
V: TRBV27; size: once; J: TRBJ1-3; CDR3: ASSRQPSGNTIY
V: TRBV28; size: NA; J: TRBJ2-7; CDR3: ASRRGQDYEQY
V: TRBV28; size: NA; J: TRBJ2-4; CDR3: ASSRPPENIQY
V: TRBV25-1; size: NA; J: TRBJ2-1; CDR3: ASRASSGQGGYEQF
V: TRBV7-2; size: medium-sized; J: TRBJ2-5; CDR3: ASSPRREETQY
V: TRBV5-1; size: NA; J: TRBJ2-7; CDR3: ASSLGPRGTGTSGSLLSYEQY
V: TRBV5-5; size: NA; J: TRBJ1-2; CDR3: ASSSLDRENYGYT
V: TRBV7-9; size: NA; J: TRBJ2-3; CDR3: ASSLLRATSADTQY
V: TRBV7-6; size: NA; J: TRBJ2-3; CDR3: ASSPFTRDLADTQY
V: TRBV18; size: NA; J: TRBJ1-1; CDR3: ASSPNWQGGTEAF
V: TRBV7-7; size: medium-sized; J: TRBJ2-5; CDR3: ASSLGRTVGGETQY
V: TRBV5-1; size: NA; J: TRBJ1-1; CDR3: ASSLDRVGDTEAF
V: TRBV19; size: NA; J: TRBJ2-3; CDR3: ASSITGYYTDTQY
V: TRBV9; size: few; J: TRBJ1-4; CDR3: ASSVGDRAGEKLF
V: TRBV2; size: NA; J: TRBJ2-1; CDR3: ASSYFARTGDNEQF
V: TRBV19; size: NA; J: TRBJ1-5; CDR3: ASSILLRQGGQPQH
V: TRBV6-4; size: NA; J: TRBJ2-1; CDR3: ASSDSGGGGYNEQF
V: TRBV4-2; size: NA; J: TRBJ2-3; CDR3: ASSPTGTGPTDTQY
V: TRBV7-3; size: NA; J: TRBJ2-1; CDR3: ASSSLAGGAYNEQF
V: TRBV6-1; size: few; J: TRBJ2-7; CDR3: ASSEAGGTSGRAEEQY
V: TRBV4-3; size: NA; J: TRBJ2-2; CDR3: ASSQADRESGELF